This TCR beta chain is from a study of T cells in Graves' hyperthyroidism and ophthalmopathy. The germline CDR1 and CDR2 sequences are MNHNS and SASEGT. V was pared by 8 bases and J by 11 bases, with 24 bases between. The CDR3 consists of 14 residues. Researchers amplified the TCR beta CDR3 regions from RNA transcripts. Carried out on the TCR CDR3, a first-round RT-PCR used the HTBI primer set. From the multiplex PCR reads, TCRdb called clonotypes with MiXCR, one entry per CDR3 protein. The sample comprises over 400,000 distinct CDR3 sequences, approximately 23% of which are singletons, and 49% rests with the top ten.

The specimen was blood. This clonotype was obtained from a woman in her 70s with Graves' ophthalmopathy. This chain connects TRBV6-1 to TRBJ1-1, with D possibly matching TRBD1 (6 bases). CDR3 bases: TGTGCCAGCCGCCACGTACAGGGACCCCACGGGGCTTTCTTT. Its translation: CASRHVQGPHGAFF.